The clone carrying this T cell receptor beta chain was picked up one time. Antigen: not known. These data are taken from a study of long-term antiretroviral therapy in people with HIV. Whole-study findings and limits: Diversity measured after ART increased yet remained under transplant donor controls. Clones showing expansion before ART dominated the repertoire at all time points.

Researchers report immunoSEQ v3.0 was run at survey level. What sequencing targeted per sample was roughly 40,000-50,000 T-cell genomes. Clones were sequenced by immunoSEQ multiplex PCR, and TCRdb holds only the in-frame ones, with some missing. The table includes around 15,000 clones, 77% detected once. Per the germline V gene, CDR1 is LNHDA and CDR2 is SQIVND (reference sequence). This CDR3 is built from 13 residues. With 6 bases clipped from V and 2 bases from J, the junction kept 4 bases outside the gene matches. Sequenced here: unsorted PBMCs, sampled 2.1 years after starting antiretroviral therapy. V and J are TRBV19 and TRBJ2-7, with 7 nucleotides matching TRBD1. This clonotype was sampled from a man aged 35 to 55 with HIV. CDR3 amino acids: CASSYRGAYEQYF. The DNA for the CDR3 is TGTGCCAGTAGCTACAGGGGAGCCTACGAGCAGTACTTC.